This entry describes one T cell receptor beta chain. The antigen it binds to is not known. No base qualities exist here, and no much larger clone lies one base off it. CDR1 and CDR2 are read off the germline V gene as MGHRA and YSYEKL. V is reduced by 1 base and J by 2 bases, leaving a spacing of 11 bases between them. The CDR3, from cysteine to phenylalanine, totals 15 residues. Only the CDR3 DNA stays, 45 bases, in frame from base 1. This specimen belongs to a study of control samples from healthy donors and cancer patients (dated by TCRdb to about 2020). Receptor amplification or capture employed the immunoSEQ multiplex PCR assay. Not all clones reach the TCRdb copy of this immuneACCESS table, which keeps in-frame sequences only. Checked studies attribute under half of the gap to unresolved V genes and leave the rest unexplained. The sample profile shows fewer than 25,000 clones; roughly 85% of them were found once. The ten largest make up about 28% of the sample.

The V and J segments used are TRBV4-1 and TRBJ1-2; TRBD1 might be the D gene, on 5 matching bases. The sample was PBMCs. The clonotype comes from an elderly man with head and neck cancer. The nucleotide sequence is TGCGCCAGCAGCCAAGTTGGCAGGGCAAACTATGGCTACACCTTC. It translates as CASSQVGRANYGYTF.